Listed below are T cell receptor beta chains from one sample, sequenced in a study of shared clonotypes between healthy human individuals. Libraries were prepared by immunoSEQ multiplex PCR; TCRdb keeps only in-frame clonotypes and omits some of them. The data contain 1.5 million to 2.5 million clones, approximately 95% of them singletons. The sample consisted of naive CD8+ T cells sorted from blood. The receptors shown here come from a man aged 18 to 30 in good health. The CDR3 runs from the conserved cysteine through the conserved F or W. D genes are given only for firm matches. Clone size is not always given. Where it is, it says once, few, many or a class for expanded clones.

v_call	j_call	clone_size	d_call	cdr3_aa	cdr3_nt
TRBV15	TRBJ1-2	NA	NA	CATSARTEANYGYTF	TGTGCCACCAGCGCTCGGACGGAGGCTAACTATGGCTACACCTTC
TRBV28	TRBJ2-7	NA	NA	CASSKGGSGEQYF	TGTGCCAGCAGTAAAGGCGGGTCTGGCGAGCAGTACTTC
TRBV4-1	TRBJ1-5	NA	TRBD1	CASSQTTGNQPQHF	TGCGCCAGCAGCCAGACGACAGGGAATCAGCCCCAGCATTTT
TRBV27	TRBJ1-2	NA	NA	CASSLVADQYGYTF	TGTGCCAGCAGTTTGGTCGCAGACCAATATGGCTACACCTTC
TRBV7-8	TRBJ2-1	NA	TRBD2	CASSFQREGYNEQFF	TGTGCCAGCAGCTTCCAGCGGGAGGGCTACAATGAGCAGTTCTTC
TRBV7-8	TRBJ2-7	NA	NA	CASSLAQGSAYEQYF	TGTGCCAGCAGCTTAGCCCAGGGGAGTGCCTACGAGCAGTACTTC
TRBV19	TRBJ1-1	NA	NA	CASSIGVGENTEAFF	TGTGCCAGTAGTATAGGGGTCGGAGAGAACACTGAAGCTTTCTTT
TRBV2	TRBJ2-5	NA	TRBD2	CASSGTSGMETQYF	TGTGCCAGCAGCGGGACTAGCGGGATGGAGACCCAGTACTTC
TRBV4-1	TRBJ1-1	NA	TRBD1	CASSQDRVEAFF	TGCGCCAGCAGCCAGGACAGGGTTGAAGCTTTCTTT
TRBV6-1	TRBJ2-2	NA	TRBD1	CASRETGITGELFF	TGTGCCAGCAGGGAGACAGGGATTACCGGGGAGCTGTTTTTT
TRBV14	TRBJ2-3	NA	NA	CASSQDQDTQYF	TGTGCCAGCAGCCAAGATCAGGATACGCAGTATTTT
TRBV2	TRBJ2-5	NA	TRBD2	CASSDVAGGQTQYF	TGTGCCAGCAGTGATGTCGCGGGGGGGCAAACCCAGTACTTC
TRBV19	TRBJ2-2	NA	NA	CASSAPWQANTGELFF	TGTGCCAGTAGTGCCCCCTGGCAGGCGAACACCGGGGAGCTGTTTTTT
TRBV4-3	TRBJ1-2	NA	NA	CASSQDGELVYGYTF	TGCGCCAGCAGCCAGGATGGGGAGTTAGTCTATGGCTACACCTTC
TRBV7-9	TRBJ2-2	NA	NA	CASSSFPRPGELFF	TGTGCCAGCAGCTCCTTCCCTAGGCCGGGGGAGCTGTTTTTT
TRBV28	TRBJ2-7	NA	NA	CASSLAQGDEQYF	TGTGCCAGCAGTTTAGCTCAGGGTGACGAGCAGTACTTC
TRBV6-5	TRBJ2-3	NA	NA	CAGTFAGRTDTQYF	TGTGCCGGCACCTTTGCGGGACGCACAGATACGCAGTATTTT
TRBV5-6	TRBJ1-2	NA	TRBD1	CASSYWTGVANYGYTF	TGTGCCAGCAGCTACTGGACAGGAGTCGCTAACTATGGCTACACCTTC
TRBV4-3	TRBJ2-1	NA	NA	CASSQETSSEGHNEQFF	TGCGCCAGCAGCCAGGAAACATCTAGCGAGGGTCACAATGAGCAGTTCTTC
TRBV6-5	TRBJ1-1	NA	NA	CASTPTGGGTEAFF	TGTGCCAGCACCCCAACCGGGGGGGGCACTGAAGCTTTCTTT
TRBV29-1	TRBJ2-5	NA	TRBD1	CSVESRGIQETQYF	TGCAGCGTTGAAAGCAGGGGGATCCAAGAGACCCAGTACTTC
TRBV9	TRBJ1-1	once	NA	CASSETGVLTEAFF	TGTGCCAGCAGCGAGACAGGAGTGCTCACTGAAGCTTTCTTT
TRBV4-1	TRBJ1-1	once	TRBD1	CASSRRTGDAEAFF	TGCGCCAGCAGCCGGCGCACAGGGGATGCTGAAGCTTTCTTT
TRBV27	TRBJ1-2	NA	TRBD1	CASSSGQAYGYTF	TGTGCCAGCAGTTCGGGACAGGCCTATGGCTACACCTTC
TRBV5-6	TRBJ1-6	NA	NA	CASSPGRDNSPLHF	TGTGCCAGCAGCCCGGGACGGGATAATTCACCCCTCCACTTT
TRBV18	TRBJ1-1	NA	TRBD1	CASSPGDRGNTEAFF	TGTGCCAGCTCACCCGGGGACAGGGGGAACACTGAAGCTTTCTTT
TRBV2	TRBJ2-3	NA	TRBD2	CASSGTSGGSTDTQYF	TGTGCCAGCAGTGGGACTAGCGGGGGATCCACAGATACGCAGTATTTT
TRBV9	TRBJ2-5	NA	TRBD1	CASSAWTGQETQYF	TGTGCCAGCAGCGCCTGGACAGGGCAAGAGACCCAGTACTTC
TRBV2	TRBJ2-2	NA	NA	CATRRENGELFF	TGTGCCACCAGGAGGGAGAACGGGGAGCTGTTTTTT
TRBV9	TRBJ2-7	once	NA	CASSVDSAGYEQYF	TGTGCCAGCAGCGTAGATTCCGCGGGGTACGAGCAGTACTTC
TRBV13	TRBJ2-1	NA	TRBD2	CASSLAGRDNEQFF	TGTGCCAGCAGCTTAGCGGGGAGGGACAATGAGCAGTTCTTC
TRBV15	TRBJ2-5	NA	NA	CATSGLGTGWQETQYF	TGTGCCACCAGCGGGCTGGGAACAGGGTGGCAAGAGACCCAGTACTTC
TRBV29-1	TRBJ2-7	NA	NA	CSVLQGDSYEQYF	TGCAGCGTACTACAGGGAGACTCCTACGAGCAGTACTTC
TRBV7-8	TRBJ2-7	NA	TRBD2	CASSGLAGGSFSSYEQYF	TGTGCCAGCAGCGGACTAGCGGGGGGCTCTTTTAGCTCCTACGAGCAGTACTTC
TRBV27	TRBJ2-7	NA	NA	CASSFTTSYEQYF	TGTGCCAGCAGTTTTACAACTTCCTACGAGCAGTACTTC
TRBV7-9	TRBJ2-7	NA	NA	CASSGELYEQYF	TGTGCCAGCAGCGGCGAGCTTTACGAGCAGTACTTC
TRBV18	TRBJ2-1	NA	TRBD1	CASSPGQGAYNEQFF	TGTGCCAGCTCACCAGGCCAGGGGGCTTACAATGAGCAGTTCTTC
TRBV29-1	TRBJ1-2	NA	NA	CSVAGLDTLGGYTF	TGCAGCGTTGCGGGCCTTGACACCCTGGGTGGCTACACCTTC
TRBV30	TRBJ1-5	NA	NA	CAWSIQNQPQHF	TGTGCCTGGAGTATCCAGAATCAGCCCCAGCATTTT
TRBV28	TRBJ2-3	NA	TRBD1	CASSLADRDTDTQYF	TGTGCCAGCAGTTTAGCCGACAGGGACACAGATACGCAGTATTTT
TRBV30	TRBJ2-7	NA	TRBD1	CAWSQGADEQYF	TGTGCCTGGAGCCAGGGGGCCGACGAGCAGTACTTC
TRBV28	TRBJ1-2	once	NA	CASSFRGGYTF	TGTGCCAGCAGTTTTAGGGGGGGCTACACCTTC
TRBV27	TRBJ2-3	NA	TRBD2	CASSGTLAGEGTDTQYF	TGTGCCAGCAGTGGAACTCTAGCGGGAGAGGGCACAGATACGCAGTATTTT